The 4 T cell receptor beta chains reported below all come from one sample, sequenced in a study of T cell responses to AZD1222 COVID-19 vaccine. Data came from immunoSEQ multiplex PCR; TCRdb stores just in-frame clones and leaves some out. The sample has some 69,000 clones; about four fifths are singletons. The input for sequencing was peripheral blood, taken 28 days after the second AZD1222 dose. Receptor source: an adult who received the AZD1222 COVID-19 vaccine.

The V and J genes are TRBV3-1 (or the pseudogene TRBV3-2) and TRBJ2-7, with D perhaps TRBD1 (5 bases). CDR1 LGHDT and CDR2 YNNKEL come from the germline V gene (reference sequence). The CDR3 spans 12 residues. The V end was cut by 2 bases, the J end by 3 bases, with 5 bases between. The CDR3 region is CASSQQGYEQYF. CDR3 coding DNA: TGTGCCAGCAGCCAACAGGGCTACGAGCAGTACTTC.

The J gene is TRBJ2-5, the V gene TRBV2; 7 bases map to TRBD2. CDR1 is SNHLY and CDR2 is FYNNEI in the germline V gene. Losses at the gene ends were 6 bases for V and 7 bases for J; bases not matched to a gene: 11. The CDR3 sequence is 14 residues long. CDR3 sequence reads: CASRARLASRTQYF. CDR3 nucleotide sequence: TGTGCCAGCAGAGCTAGACTAGCTTCTAGGACCCAGTACTTC.

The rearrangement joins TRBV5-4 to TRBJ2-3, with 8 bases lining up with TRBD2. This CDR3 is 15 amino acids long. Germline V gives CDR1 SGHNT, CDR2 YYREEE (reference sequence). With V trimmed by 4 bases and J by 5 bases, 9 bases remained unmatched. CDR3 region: CASSAPGLVEDTQYF. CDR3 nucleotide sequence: TGTGCCAGCAGCGCACCGGGACTAGTAGAAGATACGCAGTATTTT.

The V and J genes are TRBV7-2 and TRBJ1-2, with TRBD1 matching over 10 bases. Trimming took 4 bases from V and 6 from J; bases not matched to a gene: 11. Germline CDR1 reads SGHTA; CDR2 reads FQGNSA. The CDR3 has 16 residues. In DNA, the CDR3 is TGTGCCAGCAGCTCCCCGACAGGGGGCGCGGCCCATGGCTACACCTTC. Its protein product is CASSSPTGGAAHGYTF.